Detailed here is one T cell receptor (beta chain). The antigen is unknown. Its ends do not fully match the called genes, so a read error is possible. These data are taken from a study of tumor and adjacent non-tumor tissue in lung cancer. Study overall: The patients, around 9 men and roughly 5 women, were about 31 to 76 with stage I to III disease. Points from the study as a whole: Tumor TCR diversity, when higher, was linked to shorter survival.

A modified ARM-PCR protocol with three rounds of nested PCR amplified TCRbeta. One entry per CDR3 protein, called by TCRdb with MiXCR from the multiplex PCR reads. The repertoire consists of about 50,000 distinct CDR3 sequences, with just under 75% occurring once and the leading ten covering over 20%. No cell sorting was done before RNA was extracted from the tissue. The normal lung tissue was taken more than 3 cm from the tumor edge. Donors were chemotherapy-naive, newly diagnosed lung cancer surgical patients in China, August–November 2014. Germline CDR1 SGHNT, CDR2 YYREEE (reference sequence). The CDR3 length is 15 residues.

The sequenced sample was distant non-tumor lung tissue. This receptor was obtained from a woman in her fifties or sixties with non-small cell lung cancer. This chain connects TRBV5-4 to TRBJ2-1; 9 bases are a match to TRBD2. The CDR3 DNA follows: TGTACCAGCGGTCTGGGGGGACTAGCAGACAATGAGCAGTTCTTC. Protein: CTSGLGGLADNEQFF.